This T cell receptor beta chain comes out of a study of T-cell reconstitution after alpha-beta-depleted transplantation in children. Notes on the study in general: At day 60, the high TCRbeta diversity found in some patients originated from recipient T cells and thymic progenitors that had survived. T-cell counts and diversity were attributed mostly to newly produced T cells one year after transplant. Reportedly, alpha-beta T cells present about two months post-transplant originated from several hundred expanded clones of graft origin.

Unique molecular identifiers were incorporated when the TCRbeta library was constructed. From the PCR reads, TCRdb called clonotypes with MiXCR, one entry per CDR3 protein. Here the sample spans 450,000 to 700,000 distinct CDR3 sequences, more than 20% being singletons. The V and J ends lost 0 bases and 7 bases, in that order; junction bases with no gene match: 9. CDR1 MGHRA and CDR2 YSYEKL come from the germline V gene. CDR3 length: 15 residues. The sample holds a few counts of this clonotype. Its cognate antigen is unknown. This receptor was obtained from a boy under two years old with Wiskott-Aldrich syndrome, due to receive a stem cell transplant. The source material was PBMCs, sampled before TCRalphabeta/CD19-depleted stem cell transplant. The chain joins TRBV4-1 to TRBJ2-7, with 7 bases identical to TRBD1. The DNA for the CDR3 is TGCGCCAGCAGCCAAGATCCTGGGACAGCTTGGGAGCAGTACTTC. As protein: CASSQDPGTAWEQYF.